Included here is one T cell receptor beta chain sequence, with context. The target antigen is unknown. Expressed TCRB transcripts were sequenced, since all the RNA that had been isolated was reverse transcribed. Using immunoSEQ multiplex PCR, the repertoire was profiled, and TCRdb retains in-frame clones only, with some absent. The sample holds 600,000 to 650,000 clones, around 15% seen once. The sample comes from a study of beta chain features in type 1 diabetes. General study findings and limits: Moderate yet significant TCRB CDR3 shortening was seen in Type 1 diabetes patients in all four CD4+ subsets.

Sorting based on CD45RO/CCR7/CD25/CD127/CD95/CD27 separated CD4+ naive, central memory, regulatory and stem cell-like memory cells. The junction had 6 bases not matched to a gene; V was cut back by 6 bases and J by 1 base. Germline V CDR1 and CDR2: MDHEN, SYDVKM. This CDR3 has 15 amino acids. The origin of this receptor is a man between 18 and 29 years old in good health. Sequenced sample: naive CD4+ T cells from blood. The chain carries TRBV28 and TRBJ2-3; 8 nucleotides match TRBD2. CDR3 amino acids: CASSQSGSGTDTQYF. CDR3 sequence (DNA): TGTGCCAGCAGCCAAAGCGGGAGTGGCACAGATACGCAGTATTTT.